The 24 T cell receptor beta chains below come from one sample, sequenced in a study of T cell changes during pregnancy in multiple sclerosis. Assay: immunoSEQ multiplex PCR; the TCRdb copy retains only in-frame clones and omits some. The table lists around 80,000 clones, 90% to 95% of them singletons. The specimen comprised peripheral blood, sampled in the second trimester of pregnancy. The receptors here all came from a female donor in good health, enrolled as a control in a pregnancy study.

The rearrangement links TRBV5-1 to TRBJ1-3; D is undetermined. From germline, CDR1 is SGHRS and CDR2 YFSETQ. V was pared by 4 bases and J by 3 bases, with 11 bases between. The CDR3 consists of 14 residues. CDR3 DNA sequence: TGCGCCAGCAGCCCCGGGGATCTTGGAAACACCATATATTTT. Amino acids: CASSPGDLGNTIYF.

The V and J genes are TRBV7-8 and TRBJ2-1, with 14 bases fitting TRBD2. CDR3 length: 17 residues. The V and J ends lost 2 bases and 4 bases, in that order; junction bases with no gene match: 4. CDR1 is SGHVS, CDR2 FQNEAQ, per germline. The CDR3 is CASSLRRTSGGYNEQFF. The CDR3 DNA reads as TGTGCCAGCAGCTTACGCCGGACTAGCGGGGGGTACAATGAGCAGTTCTTC.

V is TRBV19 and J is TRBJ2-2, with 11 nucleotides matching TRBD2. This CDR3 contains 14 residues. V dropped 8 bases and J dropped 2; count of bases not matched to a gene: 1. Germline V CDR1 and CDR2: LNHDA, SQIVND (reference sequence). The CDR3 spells CASGLAGNTGELFF. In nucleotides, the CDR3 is TGTGCCAGTGGACTAGCGGGCAACACCGGGGAGCTGTTTTTT.

CDR3 DNA sequence: TGTGCCAGCAGCTTGATAGCGGTAGGGATGGGTGAGCAGTTCTTC. Its protein is CASSLIAVGMGEQFF. The chain joins TRBV5-5 to TRBJ2-1, with D maybe TRBD2 (6 bases). From germline, CDR1 is SGHKS and CDR2 YYEKEE (reference sequence). The CDR3 has 15 residues. V gave up 1 base and J gave up 9 bases, with 17 bases separating them.

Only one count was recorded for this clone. For the CDR3, the DNA is TGTGCCAGCAGCTCAGGGTCCTCATGGAATGAGCAGTTCTTC. Residues: CASSSGSSWNEQFF. The chain uses TRBV7-9 and TRBJ2-1; D perhaps matches TRBD1 (5 bases). CDR3 length: 14 residues. V lost 4 bases and J lost 7, with 14 bases in between. Germline CDR1 is SEHNR and CDR2 is FQNEAQ (reference sequence).

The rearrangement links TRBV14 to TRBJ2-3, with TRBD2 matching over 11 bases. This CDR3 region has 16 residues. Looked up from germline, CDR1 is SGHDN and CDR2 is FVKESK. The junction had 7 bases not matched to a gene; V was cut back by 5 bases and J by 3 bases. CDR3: CASSSTPSGRTDTQYF. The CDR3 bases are TGTGCCAGCAGCTCAACTCCTAGCGGGAGGACAGATACGCAGTATTTT.

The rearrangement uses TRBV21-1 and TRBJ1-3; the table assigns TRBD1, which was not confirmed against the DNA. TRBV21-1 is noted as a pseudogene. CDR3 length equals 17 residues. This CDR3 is CASSKDCYGHSGNTIYF. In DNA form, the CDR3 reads TGTGCCAGCAGCAAAGACTGTTACGGACACTCTGGAAACACCATATATTTT.

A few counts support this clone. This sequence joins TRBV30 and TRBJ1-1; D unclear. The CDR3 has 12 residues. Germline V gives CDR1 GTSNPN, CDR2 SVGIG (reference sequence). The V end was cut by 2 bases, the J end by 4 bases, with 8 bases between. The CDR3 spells CAWSLSSTEAFF. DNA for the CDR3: TGTGCCTGGAGTCTCTCTTCCACTGAAGCTTTCTTT. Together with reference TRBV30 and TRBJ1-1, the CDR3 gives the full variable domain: SQTIHQWPATLVQPVGSPLSLECTVEGTSNPNLYWYRQAAGRGLQLLFYSVGIGQISSEVPQNLSASRPQDRQFILSSKKLLLSDSGFYLCAWSLSSTEAFFGQGTRLTVV.

CDR3 region: CASSLWDRSYEQYF. The CDR3 region has the DNA TGTGCCAGCAGTTTATGGGACAGGAGCTACGAGCAGTACTTC. This chain joins TRBV28 and TRBJ2-7; 7 bases align to TRBD1. After removal of 0 bases from V and 3 bases from J, the junction contained 2 bases not matched to a gene. The CDR3 is 14 residues long. Germline lookup yields CDR1 MDHEN and CDR2 SYDVKM.

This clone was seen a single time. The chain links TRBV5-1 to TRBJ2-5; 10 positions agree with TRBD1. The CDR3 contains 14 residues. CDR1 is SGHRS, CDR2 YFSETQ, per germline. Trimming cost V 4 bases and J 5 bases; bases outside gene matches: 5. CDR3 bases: TGCGCCAGCAGCACGACAGGGGGCGGGGAGACCCAGTACTTC. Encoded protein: CASSTTGGGETQYF.

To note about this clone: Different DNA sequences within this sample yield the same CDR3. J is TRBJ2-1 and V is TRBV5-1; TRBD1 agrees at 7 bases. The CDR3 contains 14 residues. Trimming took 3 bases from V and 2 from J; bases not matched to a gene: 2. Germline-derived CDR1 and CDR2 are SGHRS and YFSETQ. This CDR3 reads CASSSTGAYNEQFF. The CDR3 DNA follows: TGCGCCAGCAGCTCAACAGGGGCCTACAATGAGCAGTTCTTC.

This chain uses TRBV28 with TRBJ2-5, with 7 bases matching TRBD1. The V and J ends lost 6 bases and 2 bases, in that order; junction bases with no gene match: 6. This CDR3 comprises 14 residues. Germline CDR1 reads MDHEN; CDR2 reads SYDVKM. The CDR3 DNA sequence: TGTGCCAGCAGGGGACAGACGCTACAAGAGACCCAGTACTTC. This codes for CASRGQTLQETQYF. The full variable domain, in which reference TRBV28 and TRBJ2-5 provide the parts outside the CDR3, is DVKVTQSSRYLVKRTGEKVFLECVQDMDHENMFWYRQDPGLGLRLIYFSYDVKMKEKGDIPEGYSVSREKKERFSLILESASTNQTSMYLCASRGQTLQETQYFGPGTRLLVL.

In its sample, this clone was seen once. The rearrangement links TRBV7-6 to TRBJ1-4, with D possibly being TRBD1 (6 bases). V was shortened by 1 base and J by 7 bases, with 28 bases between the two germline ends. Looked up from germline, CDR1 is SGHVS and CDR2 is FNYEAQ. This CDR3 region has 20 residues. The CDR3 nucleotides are TGTGCCAGCAGCTTAGTTGCCCAAGGGGGTTTTTCGACGCCTGGTGAAAAACTGTTTTTT. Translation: CASSLVAQGGFSTPGEKLFF.

The CDR3 nucleotides read TGTGCCATCCAGGGTCTTAGTTCTGGGGCCAACGTCCTGACTTTC. Its translation: CAIQGLSSGANVLTF. V usage is TRBV6-1 and J usage is TRBJ2-6; maybe TRBD1 (5 bases). This CDR3 spans 15 amino acids. Between the trimmed V and J ends, which lost 10 bases and 1 base, there was a span of 14 bases. The germline V gene encodes CDR1 MNHNS and CDR2 SASEGT.

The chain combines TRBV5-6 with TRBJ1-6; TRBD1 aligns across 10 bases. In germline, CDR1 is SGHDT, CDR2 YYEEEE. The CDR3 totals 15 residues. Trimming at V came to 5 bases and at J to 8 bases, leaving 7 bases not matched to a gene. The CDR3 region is CASRTVGTGDSPLHF. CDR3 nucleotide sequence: TGTGCCAGCAGGACCGTCGGGACAGGGGATTCACCCCTCCACTTT. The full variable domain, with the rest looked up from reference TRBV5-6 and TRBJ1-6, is DAGVTQSPTHLIKTRGQQVTLRCSPKSGHDTVSWYQQALGQGPQFIFQYYEEEERQRGNFPDRFSGHQFPNYSSELNVNALLLGDSALYLCASRTVGTGDSPLHFGNGTRLTVT.

CDR3 in amino acids: CASSPSSGSGNEQFF. The CDR3 coding sequence is TGTGCCAGCAGTCCAAGTAGCGGGAGTGGTAATGAGCAGTTCTTC. V gene TRBV27 combines with J gene TRBJ2-1, with 9 nucleotides matching TRBD2. The V segment lost 5 bases and the J segment 7 bases; nucleotides outside the gene matches: 9. The CDR3 is made up of 15 amino acids. The germline CDR1 and CDR2 sequences are MNHEY and SMNVEV (reference sequence).

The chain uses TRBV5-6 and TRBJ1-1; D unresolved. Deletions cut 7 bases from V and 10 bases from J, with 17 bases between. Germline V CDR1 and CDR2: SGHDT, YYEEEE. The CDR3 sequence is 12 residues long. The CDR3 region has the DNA TGTGCCAGCTCCCGGCTGGAGGGCCTAGCTTTCTTT. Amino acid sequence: CASSRLEGLAFF.

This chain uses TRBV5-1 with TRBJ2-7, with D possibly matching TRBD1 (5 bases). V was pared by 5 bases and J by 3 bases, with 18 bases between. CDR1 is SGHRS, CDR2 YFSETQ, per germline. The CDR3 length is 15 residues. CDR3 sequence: CASSPLPQTVYEQYF. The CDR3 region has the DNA TGCGCCAGCAGTCCCCTCCCTCAGACAGTCTACGAGCAGTACTTC.

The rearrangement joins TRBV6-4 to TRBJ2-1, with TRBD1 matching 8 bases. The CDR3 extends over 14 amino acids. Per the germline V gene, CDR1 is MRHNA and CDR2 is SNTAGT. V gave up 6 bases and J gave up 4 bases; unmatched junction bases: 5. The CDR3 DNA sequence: TGTGCCAGCAGCCCGGGACAGGATTACAATGAGCAGTTCTTC. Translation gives CASSPGQDYNEQFF.

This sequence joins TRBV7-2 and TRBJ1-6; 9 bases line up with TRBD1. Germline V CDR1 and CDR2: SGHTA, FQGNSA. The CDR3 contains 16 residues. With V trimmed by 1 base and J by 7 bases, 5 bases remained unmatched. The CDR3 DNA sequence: TGTGCCAGCAGCTTAGGTCTCGGGACAGGGAATTCACCCCTCCACTTT. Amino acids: CASSLGLGTGNSPLHF.

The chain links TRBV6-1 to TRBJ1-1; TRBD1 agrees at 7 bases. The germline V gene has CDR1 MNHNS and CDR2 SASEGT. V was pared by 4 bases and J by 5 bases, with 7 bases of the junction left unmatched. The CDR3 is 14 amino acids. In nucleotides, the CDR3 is TGTGCCAGCAGTGCGACAGGGTTTGGGACTGAAGCTTTCTTT. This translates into CASSATGFGTEAFF.

CDR3 in amino acids: CASSPGLVQETQYF. Written as DNA, the CDR3 is TGTGCCAGCTCCCCGGGACTAGTGCAAGAGACCCAGTACTTC. V gene TRBV18 combines with J gene TRBJ2-5, with 8 bases fitting TRBD2. The V and J ends lost 6 bases and 2 bases, in that order; junction bases with no gene match: 5. The CDR3 runs 14 residues. Germline values: CDR1 KGHSH, CDR2 LQKENI.

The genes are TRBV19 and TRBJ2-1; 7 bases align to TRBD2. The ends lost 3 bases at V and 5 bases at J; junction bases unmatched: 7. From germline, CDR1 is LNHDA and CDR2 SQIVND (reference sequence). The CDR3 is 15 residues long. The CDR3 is CASSIGGGYNNEQFF. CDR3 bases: TGTGCCAGTAGTATTGGGGGGGGATATAACAATGAGCAGTTCTTC.

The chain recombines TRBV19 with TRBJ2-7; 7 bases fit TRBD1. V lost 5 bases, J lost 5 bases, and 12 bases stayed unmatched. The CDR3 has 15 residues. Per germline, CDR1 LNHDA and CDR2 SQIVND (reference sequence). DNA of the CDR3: TGTGCCAGTAGTGCTACTTTTGAGGGGGCTAACGAGCAGTACTTC. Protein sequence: CASSATFEGANEQYF.